One sample yielded the 27 T cell receptor beta chains listed below, sequenced in a study of somatic mutations in cytotoxic T cells in rheumatoid arthritis. Produced via immunoSEQ multiplex PCR; TCRdb's table is partial and in-frame only. Of thousands of clones in the sample, roughly 80% were seen once. Sequenced material: CD8+ T cells sorted from blood, taken at a follow-up visit. These receptors were collected from a woman in her 70s with rheumatoid arthritis.

V usage is TRBV11-2 and J usage is TRBJ2-3, with 10 bases matching TRBD2. V gave up 8 bases and J gave up 4 bases; unmatched junction bases: 12. The CDR3 has 16 amino acids. Germline-derived CDR1 and CDR2 are SGHAT and FQNNGV. CDR3 residues: CASVGTSVFRSDTQYF. For the CDR3, the DNA is TGTGCCAGCGTGGGGACTAGCGTTTTCCGTTCAGATACGCAGTATTTT.

The chain has TRBV4-1 and TRBJ2-5, with TRBD2 matching over 12 bases. V trimming: 4 bases; J trimming: 2 bases; junction bases outside the gene matches: 5. The CDR3 spans 16 residues. Germline CDR1 is MGHRA and CDR2 is YSYEKL. CDR3 in DNA: TGCGCCAGCAGCCGACTAGCGGGGGCCCTACAAGAGACCCAGTACTTC. It encodes CASSRLAGALQETQYF.

This chain connects TRBV4-1 to TRBJ2-3; D call uncertain. V was trimmed by 1 base and J by 3 bases, leaving 8 bases between them. CDR1 is MGHRA and CDR2 is YSYEKL in the germline V gene. The CDR3 extends over 14 amino acids. The DNA for the CDR3 is TGCGCCAGCAGCCAAGCAATGGGGACAGATACGCAGTATTTT. Translating gives CASSQAMGTDTQYF.

This rearrangement joins TRBV4-2 to TRBJ2-1; 11 bases fit TRBD2. Germline CDR1 LGHNA, CDR2 YNFKEQ. CDR3 length: 12 residues. V lost 3 bases, J lost 15 bases, and 4 bases stayed unmatched. The CDR3 loop is CASSHTSGSLFF. The CDR3 coding sequence is TGTGCCAGCAGCCACACTAGCGGGAGTCTGTTCTTC.

This chain connects TRBV6-1 to TRBJ2-3; possibly TRBD1 for D (6 bases). Trimming removed 9 bases from V and 0 bases from J, with 13 bases in between. Germline CDR1 reads MNHNS; CDR2 reads SASEGT. The length of the CDR3 is 14 residues. This chain's CDR3 is CASPGQTSTDTQYF. The CDR3 coding sequence is TGTGCCAGTCCCGGACAGACTAGCACAGATACGCAGTATTTT.

The rearrangement uses TRBV4-1 and TRBJ2-4; D remains unclear. Germline-derived CDR1 and CDR2 are MGHRA and YSYEKL. The ends were cut back, 4 bases at V and 2 bases at J, with 15 bases in the middle. CDR3 length: 16 residues. The CDR3 DNA sequence: TGCGCCAGCAGCCCAACCTCGAGGAGCCCCAAAAACATTCAGTACTTC. This gives the protein CASSPTSRSPKNIQYF.

V is TRBV11-2 and J is TRBJ2-5; the D gene is possibly TRBD2 (5 bases). The closer fit of TRBJ2-7 to the DNA end suggests the J call may be wrong. Germline V gives CDR1 SGHAT, CDR2 FQNNGV. This CDR3 contains 14 residues. CDR3 residues: CASSLARAAYEQYF. The DNA of the CDR3 is TGTGCCAGCAGCTTAGCGAGGGCCGCCTACGAGCAGTACTTC.

DNA for the CDR3: TGTGCCAGCAGTTCGGGAGGTAGGGACAGCGGCATCTTTGGGGCCAACGTCCTGACTTTC. As protein: CASSSGGRDSGIFGANVLTF. The chain joins TRBV27 to TRBJ2-6; possibly TRBD1 or TRBD2 for D (7 bases each). CDR1 is MNHEY, CDR2 SMNVEV, per germline (reference sequence). The CDR3 loop spans 20 amino acids. V lost 4 bases to trimming and J lost 3 bases, with 25 bases between them.

This clone was seen just once. The chain recombines TRBV9 with TRBJ2-7; D not certain. The CDR3 totals 15 residues. V lost 0 bases, J lost 0 bases, and 10 bases lay in between. Germline V lookup: CDR1 SGDLS, CDR2 YYNGEE. The DNA for the CDR3 is TGTGCCAGCAGCGTAGGTGGCACGAGCTCCTACGAGCAGTACTTC. Translated, it gives CASSVGGTSSYEQYF.

This clone has just one count. The CDR3 region is CASSQDQWGQHSYEQYF. The CDR3 nucleotides read TGCGCCAGCAGCCAAGATCAGTGGGGACAGCACTCCTACGAGCAGTACTTC. The chain couples TRBV4-1 to TRBJ2-7; 7 bases map to TRBD1. The germline V gene has CDR1 MGHRA and CDR2 YSYEKL. The J segment lost 0 bases and the V segment lost 0 bases, leaving 8 bases of the junction unmatched. The CDR3 loop spans 17 amino acids.

V and J are TRBV29-1 and TRBJ1-1; 7 bases match TRBD1. Germline V gene lookup returns CDR1 SQVTM and CDR2 ANQGSEA. With 6 bases clipped from V and 3 bases from J, the junction kept 1 base outside the gene matches. The CDR3 runs 11 residues. CDR3 DNA sequence: TGCAGCGTGGGACAGTACACTGAAGCTTTCTTT. As protein: CSVGQYTEAFF.

This CDR3 reads CASSIPENTEAFF. In nucleotides, the CDR3 is TGTGCCAGTAGTATTCCGGAGAACACTGAAGCTTTCTTT. The chain is built from TRBV19 and TRBJ1-1; no clear D. Germline assignment: CDR1 LNHDA and CDR2 SQIVND (reference sequence). V was pared by 3 bases and J by 1 base, with 6 bases between. The CDR3 length is 13 residues.

The V gene is TRBV5-6, the J gene TRBJ1-5; TRBD1 is a possible D gene (5 bases). Germline V gene lookup returns CDR1 SGHDT and CDR2 YYEEEE. This CDR3 spans 16 amino acids. Trimming shortened V by 1 base and J by 5 bases, and 16 bases separated the two germline ends. The CDR3 here is CASSLFHPGLDQPQHF. DNA for the CDR3: TGTGCCAGCAGCTTGTTTCACCCAGGGCTGGATCAGCCCCAGCATTTT.

The chain combines TRBV9 with TRBJ1-2, with TRBD1 matching 11 bases. The germline CDR1 and CDR2 sequences are SGDLS and YYNGEE. The V segment lost 3 bases and the J segment 4 bases; nucleotides outside the gene matches: 8. This CDR3 has 16 amino acids. The DNA of the CDR3 is TGTGCCAGCAGCGCTTCCGGGACAGGGGGGCTCTATGGCTACACCTTC. It encodes CASSASGTGGLYGYTF.

CDR3 sequence (DNA): TGTGCCAGCAGTAGTAGCGGGACCTACGAGCAGTACTTC. It specifies CASSSSGTYEQYF. The V and J genes are TRBV13 and TRBJ2-7, with 8 positions matching TRBD2. Unmatched junction bases numbered 3, after V lost 6 bases and J lost 2 bases. The CDR3 is made up of 13 amino acids. Germline V gene data show CDR1 as PRHDT and CDR2 as FYEKMQ (reference sequence).

The chain combines TRBV6-6 with TRBJ2-5; 10 bases fit TRBD2. The J call may be faulty, since TRBJ2-7 better matches the DNA end. CDR3 length: 16 residues. The V gene's germline CDR1 is MNHNY and CDR2 SVGAGI (reference sequence). CDR3 coding DNA: TGTGCCAGCAGGGGTGCCCCGACTAGCGGGTCCCACGAGCAGTACTTC. Its translation: CASRGAPTSGSHEQYF.

The chain recombines TRBV12-5 with TRBJ2-2, with 8 bases fitting TRBD2. The CDR3 runs to 16 residues. Germline assignment: CDR1 LGHNT and CDR2 FRNRAP. J was trimmed by 1 base and V by 3 bases; bases with no gene match: 4. CDR3: CASGFAAGENTGELFF. The CDR3 coding sequence is TGTGCTAGTGGTTTCGCAGCGGGGGAGAACACCGGGGAGCTGTTTTTT.

The CDR3 sequence is CSVTAGGFSTDTQYF. Written as DNA, the CDR3 is TGCAGCGTCACCGCGGGGGGGTTTAGCACAGATACGCAGTATTTT. This sequence joins TRBV29-1 and TRBJ2-3; 9 nucleotides align to TRBD2. After removal of 6 bases from V and 0 bases from J, the junction contained 7 bases not matched to a gene. The CDR3 contains 15 residues. Germline CDR1 reads SQVTM; CDR2 reads ANQGSEA.

The chain uses TRBV19 and TRBJ2-7; D call uncertain. Germline V gives CDR1 LNHDA, CDR2 SQIVND (reference sequence). Trimming took 8 bases from V and 2 from J, leaving 10 bases between them. This CDR3 comprises 12 residues. CDR3 in DNA: TGTGCCAGTCGGACGGAAACCTACGAGCAGTACTTC. This translates into CASRTETYEQYF. The variable domain in full, completed from reference TRBV19 and TRBJ2-7, reads DGGITQSPKYLFRKEGQNVTLSCEQNLNHDAMYWYRQDPGQGLRLIYYSQIVNDFQKGDIAEGYSVSREKKESFPLTVTSAQKNPTAFYLCASRTETYEQYFGPGTRLTVT.

V is TRBV6-6 and J is TRBJ1-1; D ambiguous. The CDR3 is 11 amino acids. Germline lookup yields CDR1 MNHNY and CDR2 SVGAGI (reference sequence). The V gene lost 7 bases and the J gene lost 5 bases, with 8 bases spanning the gap. CDR3 in DNA: TGTGCCAGCACCAGAATAACTGAAGCTTTCTTT. As protein: CASTRITEAFF.

Only one count was recorded for this clone. This sequence joins TRBV19 and TRBJ2-1, with D perhaps matching TRBD2 (5 bases). The CDR3 totals 14 residues. The V gene's germline CDR1 is LNHDA and CDR2 SQIVND (reference sequence). V lost 3 bases and J 1 base, leaving 7 bases between the germline ends. The CDR3 reads CASSIGGSYNEQFF. The CDR3 DNA reads as TGTGCCAGTAGTATCGGCGGGTCCTACAATGAGCAGTTCTTC.

The chain couples TRBV5-1 to TRBJ2-7; TRBD1 matches at 8 bases. CDR1 and CDR2 (germline): SGHRS, YFSETQ. The CDR3 extends over 15 amino acids. V was pared by 0 bases and J by 4 bases, with 6 bases of the junction left unmatched. CDR3 sequence reads: CASSLDQGAFYEQYF. The CDR3 nucleotides read TGCGCCAGCAGCTTGGATCAGGGGGCTTTTTACGAGCAGTACTTC.

The chain combines TRBV2 with TRBJ2-1, with D perhaps TRBD1 (6 bases). The CDR3 covers 11 residues. In germline, CDR1 is SNHLY, CDR2 FYNNEI. Trimming pared 7 bases from V and 5 bases from J, leaving 6 bases between. The CDR3 DNA reads TGTGCCAGCAACAGGGACAATGAGCAGTTCTTC. Amino acid sequence: CASNRDNEQFF.

The chain links TRBV11-2 to TRBJ1-1; D is uncertain. V was shortened by 3 bases and J by 2 bases, with 13 bases between the two germline ends. CDR3 size: 15 residues. CDR1 is SGHAT, CDR2 FQNNGV, per germline. The CDR3 protein is CASSLIGEANTEAFF. The CDR3 DNA is TGTGCCAGCAGCTTGATCGGGGAAGCAAACACTGAAGCTTTCTTT.

This sequence joins TRBV5-6 and TRBJ1-5, with a tentative D call TRBD1 (6 bases). V was cut by 3 bases and J by 6 bases, with 13 bases left in between. Per the germline V gene, CDR1 is SGHDT and CDR2 is YYEEEE. The CDR3 is 14 residues long. In DNA, the CDR3 is TGTGCCAGCAGCTCGCGGAGGGGGGGTCAGCCCCAGCATTTT. This encodes CASSSRRGGQPQHF.

This clone was seen a few times. This sequence joins TRBV4-1 and TRBJ1-2; no firm D call. Trimming shortened V by 0 bases and J by 8 bases, and 10 bases separated the two germline ends. Germline loops: CDR1 MGHRA, CDR2 YSYEKL. The CDR3 extends over 13 amino acids. CDR3 amino acids: CASSQEKSPGYTF. The DNA of the CDR3 is TGCGCCAGCAGCCAAGAAAAGAGTCCCGGCTACACCTTC.

This chain connects TRBV28 to TRBJ2-7, with TRBD2 identical over 9 bases. This CDR3 region has 18 residues. With V trimmed by 5 bases and J by 3 bases, 17 bases remained unmatched. Germline V gene data show CDR1 as MDHEN and CDR2 as SYDVKM. CDR3 in amino acids: CASSPGSSGSWVGYEQYF. In DNA, the CDR3 is TGTGCCAGCAGTCCCGGAAGTAGCGGGAGTTGGGTTGGCTACGAGCAGTACTTC.